The clone carrying this T cell receptor (beta chain) was counted a few times. The antigen is unknown. The sample belongs to a study of T-cell memory formation after mild COVID-19. Study-wide findings and caveats: Clones shrinking between day 15 and 85 showed a balanced CD4/CD8 split, and those that grew later tilted toward CD4+. Shrinking CD4+ clones resided mostly in CM and EM, and CD8+ ones in EMRA.

TCRdb itself ran the 5' RACE reads through MiXCR, one entry per CDR3 protein. Among about 390,000 distinct CDR3 sequences listed, approximately 15% were seen once. Germline-derived CDR1 and CDR2 are LGHNA and YNFKEQ. V lost 4 bases and J lost 5; bases outside the gene matches: 13. The CDR3 extends over 16 amino acids. The sample taken for sequencing was PBMCs or a T cell subset sorted from them (not recorded which). This rearrangement joins TRBV4-2 to TRBJ2-5, with 7 positions matching TRBD2. The clonotype was recovered from a young man who had mild COVID-19 (a few samples of this study predate the infection). Cell type and time point are not known. DNA for the CDR3: TGTGCCAGCAGCCTCTTGGCGGGGCGAGCGGGGGAGACCCAGTACTTC. Protein product: CASSLLAGRAGETQYF.